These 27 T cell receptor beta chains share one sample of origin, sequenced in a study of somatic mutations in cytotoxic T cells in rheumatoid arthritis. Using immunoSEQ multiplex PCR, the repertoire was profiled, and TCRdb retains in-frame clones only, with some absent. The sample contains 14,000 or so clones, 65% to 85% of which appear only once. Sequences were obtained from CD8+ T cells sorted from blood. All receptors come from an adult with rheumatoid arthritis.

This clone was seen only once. CDR3 bases: TGTGCCAGCAGTTTTATGGGAGCGGGAGGGCCGACGGAGACCCAGTACTTC. It specifies CASSFMGAGGPTETQYF. The chain combines TRBV27 with TRBJ2-5; TRBD2 aligns across 10 bases. The germline gives CDR1 MNHEY, CDR2 SMNVEV (reference sequence). V lost 3 bases, J lost 5 bases, and 12 bases stayed unmatched. This CDR3 has 17 residues.

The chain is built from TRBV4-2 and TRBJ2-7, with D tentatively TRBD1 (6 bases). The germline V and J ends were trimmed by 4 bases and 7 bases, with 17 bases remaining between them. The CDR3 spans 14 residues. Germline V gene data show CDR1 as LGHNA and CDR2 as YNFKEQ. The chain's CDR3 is CASSPQTGRMEQYF. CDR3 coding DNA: TGTGCCAGCAGCCCCCAGACAGGCCGTATGGAGCAGTACTTC.

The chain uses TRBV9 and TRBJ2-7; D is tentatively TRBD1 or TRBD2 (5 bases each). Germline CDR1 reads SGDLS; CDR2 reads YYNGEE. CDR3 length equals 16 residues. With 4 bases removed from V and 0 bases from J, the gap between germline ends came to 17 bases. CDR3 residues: CASSPTGAEHSYEQYF. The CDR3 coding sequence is TGTGCCAGCAGCCCTACCGGGGCAGAGCACTCCTACGAGCAGTACTTC.

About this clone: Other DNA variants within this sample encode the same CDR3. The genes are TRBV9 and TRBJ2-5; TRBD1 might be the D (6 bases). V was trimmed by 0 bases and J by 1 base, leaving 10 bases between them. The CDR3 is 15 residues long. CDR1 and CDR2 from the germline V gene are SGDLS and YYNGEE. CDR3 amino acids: CASSVVGRGQETQYF. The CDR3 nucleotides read TGTGCCAGCAGCGTAGTCGGCAGGGGCCAAGAGACCCAGTACTTC.

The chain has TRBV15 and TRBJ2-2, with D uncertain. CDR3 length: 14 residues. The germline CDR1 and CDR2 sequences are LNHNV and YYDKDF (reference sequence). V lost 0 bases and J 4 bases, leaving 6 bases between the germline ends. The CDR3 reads CATSREGRTGELFF. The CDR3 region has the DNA TGTGCCACCAGCAGAGAGGGCCGCACCGGGGAGCTGTTTTTT. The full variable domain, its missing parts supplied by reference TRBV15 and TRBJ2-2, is DAMVIQNPRYQVTQFGKPVTLSCSQTLNHNVMYWYQQKSSQAPKLLFHYYDKDFNNEADTPDNFQSRRPNTSFCFLDIRSPGLGDTAMYLCATSREGRTGELFFGEGSRLTVL.

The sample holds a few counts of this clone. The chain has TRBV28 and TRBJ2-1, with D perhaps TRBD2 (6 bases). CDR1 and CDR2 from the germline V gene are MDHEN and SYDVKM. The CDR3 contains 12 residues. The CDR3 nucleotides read TGTGCTTGCTCTAGGGTTAGCGGTGAGCAGTTCTTC. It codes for CACSRVSGEQFF. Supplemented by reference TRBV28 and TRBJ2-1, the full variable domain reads DVKVTQSSRYLVKRTGEKVFLECVQDMDHENMFWYRQDPGLGLRLIYFSYDVKMKEKGDIPEGYSVSREKKERFSLILESASTNQTSMYLCACSRVSGEQFFGPGTRLTVL.

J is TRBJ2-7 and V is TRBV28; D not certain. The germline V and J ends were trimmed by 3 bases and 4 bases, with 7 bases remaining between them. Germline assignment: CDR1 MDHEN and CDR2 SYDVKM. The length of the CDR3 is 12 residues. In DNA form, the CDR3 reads TGTGCCAGCAGTTTTTGGGGATACGAGCAGTACTTC. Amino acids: CASSFWGYEQYF.

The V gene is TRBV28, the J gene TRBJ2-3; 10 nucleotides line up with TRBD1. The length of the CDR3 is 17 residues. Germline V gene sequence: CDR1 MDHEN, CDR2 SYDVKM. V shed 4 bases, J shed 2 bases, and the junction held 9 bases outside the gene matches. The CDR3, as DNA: TGTGCCAGCAGTTCGAGATCGACAGGGGGCAACACAGATACGCAGTATTTT. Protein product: CASSSRSTGGNTDTQYF. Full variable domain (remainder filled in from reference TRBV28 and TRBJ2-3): DVKVTQSSRYLVKRTGEKVFLECVQDMDHENMFWYRQDPGLGLRLIYFSYDVKMKEKGDIPEGYSVSREKKERFSLILESASTNQTSMYLCASSSRSTGGNTDTQYFGPGTRLTVL.

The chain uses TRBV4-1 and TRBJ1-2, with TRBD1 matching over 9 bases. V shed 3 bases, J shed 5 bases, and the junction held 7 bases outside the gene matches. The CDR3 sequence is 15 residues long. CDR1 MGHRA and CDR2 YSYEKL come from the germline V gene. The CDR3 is CASSHSGQGFYGYTF. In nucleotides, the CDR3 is TGCGCCAGCAGCCATAGCGGACAGGGGTTTTATGGCTACACCTTC.

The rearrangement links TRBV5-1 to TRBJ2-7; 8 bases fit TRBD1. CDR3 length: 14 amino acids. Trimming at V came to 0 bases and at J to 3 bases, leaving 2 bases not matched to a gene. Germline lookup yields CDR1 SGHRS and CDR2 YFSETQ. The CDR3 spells CASSLAGTGYEQYF. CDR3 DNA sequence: TGCGCCAGCAGCTTGGCCGGGACAGGCTACGAGCAGTACTTC. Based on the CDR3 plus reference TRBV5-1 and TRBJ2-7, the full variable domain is KAGVTQTPRYLIKTRGQQVTLSCSPISGHRSVSWYQQTPGQGLQFLFEYFSETQRNKGNFPGRFSGRQFSNSRSEMNVSTLELGDSALYLCASSLAGTGYEQYFGPGTRLTVT.

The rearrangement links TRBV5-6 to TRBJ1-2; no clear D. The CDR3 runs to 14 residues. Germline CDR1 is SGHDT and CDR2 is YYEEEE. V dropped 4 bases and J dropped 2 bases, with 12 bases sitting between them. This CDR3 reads CASSPKWGNYGYTF. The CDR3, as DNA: TGTGCCAGCAGCCCAAAGTGGGGAAACTATGGCTACACCTTC. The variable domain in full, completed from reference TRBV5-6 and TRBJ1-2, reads DAGVTQSPTHLIKTRGQQVTLRCSPKSGHDTVSWYQQALGQGPQFIFQYYEEEERQRGNFPDRFSGHQFPNYSSELNVNALLLGDSALYLCASSPKWGNYGYTFGSGTRLTVV.

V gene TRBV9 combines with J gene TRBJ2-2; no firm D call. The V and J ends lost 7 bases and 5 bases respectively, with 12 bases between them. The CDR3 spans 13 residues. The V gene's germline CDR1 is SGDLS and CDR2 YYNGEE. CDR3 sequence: CASRLGWTGELFF. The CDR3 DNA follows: TGTGCCAGCCGTCTAGGTTGGACCGGGGAGCTGTTTTTT.

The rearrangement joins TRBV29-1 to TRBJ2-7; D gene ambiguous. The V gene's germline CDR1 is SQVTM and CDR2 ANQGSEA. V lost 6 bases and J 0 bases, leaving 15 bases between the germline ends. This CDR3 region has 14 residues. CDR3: CSVERNDASYEQYF. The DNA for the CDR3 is TGCAGCGTCGAGAGAAACGACGCCTCCTACGAGCAGTACTTC.

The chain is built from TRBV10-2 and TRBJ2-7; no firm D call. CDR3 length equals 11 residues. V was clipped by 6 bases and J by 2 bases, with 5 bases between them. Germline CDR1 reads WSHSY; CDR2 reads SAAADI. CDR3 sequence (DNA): TGCGCCAGCAGGGACCCCTACGAGCAGTACTTC. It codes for CASRDPYEQYF.

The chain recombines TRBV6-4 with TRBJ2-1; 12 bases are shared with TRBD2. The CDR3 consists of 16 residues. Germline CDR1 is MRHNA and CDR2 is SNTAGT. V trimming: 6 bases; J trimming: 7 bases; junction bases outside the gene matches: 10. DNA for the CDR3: TGTGCCAGCAGATGGATTCTAGCGGGGGGGCTTAATGAGCAGTTCTTC. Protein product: CASRWILAGGLNEQFF.

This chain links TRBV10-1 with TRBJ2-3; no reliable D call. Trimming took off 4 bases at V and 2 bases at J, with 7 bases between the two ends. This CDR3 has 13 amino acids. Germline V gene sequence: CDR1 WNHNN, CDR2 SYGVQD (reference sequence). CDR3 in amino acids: CASSAADTDTQYF. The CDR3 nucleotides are TGCGCCAGCAGTGCCGCTGACACAGATACGCAGTATTTT.

The CDR3 DNA is TGTGCCAGTAGTTCTAGCGTGGATGAGCAGTTCTTC. The encoded protein is CASSSSVDEQFF. The chain joins TRBV19 to TRBJ2-1, with D tentatively TRBD2 (6 bases). The CDR3 is 12 amino acids. The germline V and J ends were trimmed by 5 bases and 8 bases, with 10 bases remaining between them. Germline V gene lookup returns CDR1 LNHDA and CDR2 SQIVND (reference sequence).

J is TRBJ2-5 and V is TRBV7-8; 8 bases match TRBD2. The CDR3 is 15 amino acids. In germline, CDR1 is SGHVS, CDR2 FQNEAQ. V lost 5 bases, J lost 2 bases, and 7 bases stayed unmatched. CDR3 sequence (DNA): TGTGCCAGCAGCCCTCGACTAGCGAGTCAAGAGACCCAGTACTTC. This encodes CASSPRLASQETQYF.

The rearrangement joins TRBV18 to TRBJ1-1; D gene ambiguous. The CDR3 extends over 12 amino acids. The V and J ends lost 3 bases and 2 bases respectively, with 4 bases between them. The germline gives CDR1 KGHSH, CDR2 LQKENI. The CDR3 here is CASSPQNTEAFF. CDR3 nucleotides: TGTGCCAGCTCACCCCAAAACACTGAAGCTTTCTTT.

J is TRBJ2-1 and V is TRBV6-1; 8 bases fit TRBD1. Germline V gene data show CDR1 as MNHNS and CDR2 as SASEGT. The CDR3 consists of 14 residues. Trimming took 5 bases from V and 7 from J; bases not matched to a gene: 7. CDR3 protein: CASSMRTGTNEQFF. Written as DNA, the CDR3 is TGTGCCAGCAGTATGCGGACAGGGACGAATGAGCAGTTCTTC.

The CDR3 DNA is TGCGCCAGCAGGGAATCCTACAATGAGCAGTTCTTC. It is translated as CASRESYNEQFF. This chain uses TRBV10-2 with TRBJ2-1, with D uncertain. CDR1 is WSHSY and CDR2 is SAAADI in the germline V gene. V was clipped by 6 bases and J by 1 base, with 4 bases between them. This CDR3 region has 12 residues.

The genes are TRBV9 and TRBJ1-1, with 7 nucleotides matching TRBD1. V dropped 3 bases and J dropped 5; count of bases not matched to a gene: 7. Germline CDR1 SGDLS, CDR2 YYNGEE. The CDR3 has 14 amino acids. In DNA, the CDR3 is TGTGCCAGCAGCGCCGACAGGGTGGGTACTGAAGCTTTCTTT. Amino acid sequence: CASSADRVGTEAFF. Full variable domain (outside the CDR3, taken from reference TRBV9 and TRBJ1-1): DSGVTQTPKHLITATGQRVTLRCSPRSGDLSVYWYQQSLDQGLQFLIQYYNGEERAKGNILERFSAQQFPDLHSELNLSSLELGDSALYFCASSADRVGTEAFFGQGTRLTVV.

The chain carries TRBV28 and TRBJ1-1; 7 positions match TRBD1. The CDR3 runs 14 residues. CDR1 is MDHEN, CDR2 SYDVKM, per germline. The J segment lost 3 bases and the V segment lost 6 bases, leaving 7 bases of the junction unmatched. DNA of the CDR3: TGTGCCAGCAGGCGTATGACAGGGTACACTGAAGCTTTCTTT. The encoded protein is CASRRMTGYTEAFF.

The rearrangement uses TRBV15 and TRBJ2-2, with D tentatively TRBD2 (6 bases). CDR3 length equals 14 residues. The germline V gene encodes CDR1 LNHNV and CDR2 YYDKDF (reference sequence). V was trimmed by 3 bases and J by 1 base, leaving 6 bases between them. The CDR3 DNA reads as TGTGCCACCAGCAGGGAGGGGAACACCGGGGAGCTGTTTTTT. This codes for CATSREGNTGELFF.

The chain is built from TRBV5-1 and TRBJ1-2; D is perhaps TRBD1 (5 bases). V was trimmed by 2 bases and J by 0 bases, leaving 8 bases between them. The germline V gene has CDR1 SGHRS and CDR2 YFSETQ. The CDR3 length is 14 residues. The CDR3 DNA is TGCGCCAGCAGCTTTAGCAGGGCTAACTATGGCTACACCTTC. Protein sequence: CASSFSRANYGYTF.

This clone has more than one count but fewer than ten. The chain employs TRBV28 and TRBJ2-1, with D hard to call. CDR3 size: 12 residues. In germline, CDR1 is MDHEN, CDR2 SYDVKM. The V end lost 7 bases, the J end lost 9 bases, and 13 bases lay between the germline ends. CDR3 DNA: TGTGCCAGCACCCACCATGCCCGTGAGCAGTTCTTC. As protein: CASTHHAREQFF.

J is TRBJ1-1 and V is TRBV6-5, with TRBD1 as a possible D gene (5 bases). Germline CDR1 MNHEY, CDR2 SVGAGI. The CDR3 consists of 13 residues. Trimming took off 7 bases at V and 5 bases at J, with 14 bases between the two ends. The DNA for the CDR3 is TGTGCCAGCACCCACGAGGGGCTAACTGAAGCTTTCTTT. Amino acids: CASTHEGLTEAFF.